This entry lists 28 T cell receptor beta chains sequenced from one sample in a study of sequential checkpoint blockade in melanoma. TCRdb's copy holds only in-frame clones and misses some; the assay was immunoSEQ multiplex PCR. The sample lists around 15,000 clones; under 85% were seen once. Treatment given: randomized to nivolumab then ipilimumab (arm A) or the reverse (arm B). The starting material was CD8+ T cells sorted from blood (inferred from file names), obtained from a patient given nivolumab and ipilimumab in sequence. The receptors shown here come from a human donor with melanoma.

The gene calls are TRBV2 and TRBJ2-5; a weak D match, TRBD1 (6 bases). The tail of the sequence fits TRBJ2-7 better, so the J call may be wrong. This CDR3 has 14 amino acids. In germline, CDR1 is SNHLY, CDR2 FYNNEI. The CDR3, as DNA: TGTGCCAGCAGTGAGTGGGGGCGCCTCGACGAGCAGTACTTC. Its protein product is CASSEWGRLDEQYF.

The table lists this clone with a few counts. The chain combines TRBV7-9 with TRBJ2-7; D possibly corresponds to TRBD1 (5 bases). Trimming shortened V by 7 bases and J by 2 bases, and 12 bases separated the two germline ends. This CDR3 region has 13 residues. Germline assignment: CDR1 SEHNR and CDR2 FQNEAQ (reference sequence). The CDR3 protein is CASNSGATYEQYF. Written as DNA, the CDR3 is TGTGCCAGCAACTCTGGGGCTACCTACGAGCAGTACTTC.

J is TRBJ2-7 and V is TRBV7-8, with TRBD1 as a possible D gene (5 bases). The CDR3 is 15 residues long. Trimming took off 5 bases at V and 2 bases at J, with 16 bases between the two ends. CDR1 and CDR2 from the germline V gene are SGHVS and FQNEAQ. The CDR3: CASSAKGWLAYEQYF. CDR3 bases: TGTGCCAGCAGCGCCAAGGGGTGGTTGGCCTACGAGCAGTACTTC.

This chain links TRBV27 with TRBJ2-7, with 7 nucleotides matching TRBD1. J lost 4 bases, V lost 6 bases, and 3 bases had no gene match. Per the germline V gene, CDR1 is MNHEY and CDR2 is SMNVEV (reference sequence). This CDR3 spans 12 amino acids. The CDR3 nucleotides read TGTGCCAGCAGCAAGACAGGGTACGAGCAGTACTTC. It yields the protein CASSKTGYEQYF.

The rearrangement links TRBV18 to TRBJ2-2; no reliable D call. The CDR3 has 12 residues. CDR1 and CDR2 from the germline V gene are KGHSH and LQKENI. The V end was cut by 10 bases, the J end by 8 bases, with 14 bases between. The CDR3 here is CANSGGEGELFF. Written as DNA, the CDR3 is TGTGCCAACTCTGGCGGTGAAGGGGAGCTGTTTTTT.

This clone was counted a single time. The chain is built from TRBV13 and TRBJ2-2, with TRBD1 matching over 8 bases. V shed 4 bases, J shed 0 bases, and the junction held 7 bases outside the gene matches. Germline CDR1 reads PRHDT; CDR2 reads FYEKMQ (reference sequence). This CDR3 is 17 amino acids long. This chain's CDR3 is CASSSTGQDPNTGELFF. The CDR3, as DNA: TGTGCCAGCAGCTCTACGGGACAGGATCCGAACACCGGGGAGCTGTTTTTT.

J is TRBJ2-2 and V is TRBV13, with 8 nucleotides matching TRBD1. V gave up 5 bases and J gave up 5 bases; unmatched junction bases: 7. Germline assignment: CDR1 PRHDT and CDR2 FYEKMQ (reference sequence). CDR3 length: 15 amino acids. The CDR3 region has the DNA TGTGCCAGCAGCCCCGGACAGGGCGAAACCGGGGAGCTGTTTTTT. This encodes CASSPGQGETGELFF. The variable domain in full, completed from reference TRBV13 and TRBJ2-2, reads AAGVIQSPRHLIKEKRETATLKCYPIPRHDTVYWYQQGPGQDPQFLISFYEKMQSDKGSIPDRFSAQQFSDYHSELNMSSLELGDSALYFCASSPGQGETGELFFGEGSRLTVL.

CDR3 sequence: CASSAVQGEETQYF. CDR3 in DNA: TGTGCCAGCAGTGCGGTCCAGGGTGAAGAGACCCAGTACTTC. The chain links TRBV6-4 to TRBJ2-5; maybe TRBD1 (5 bases). The germline V gene has CDR1 MRHNA and CDR2 SNTAGT. The CDR3 totals 14 residues. The V end lost 4 bases, the J end lost 3 bases, and 12 bases lay between the germline ends.

The CDR3 bases are TGTGCCAGCAGCCGCGGGACTAGCGGGAGTTGGGGTGATGAGCAGTTCTTC. Encoded protein: CASSRGTSGSWGDEQFF. The chain employs TRBV9 and TRBJ2-1; 14 nucleotides match TRBD2. With V trimmed by 4 bases and J by 8 bases, 11 bases remained unmatched. The CDR3 is 17 residues long. Germline V gene data show CDR1 as SGDLS and CDR2 as YYNGEE.

The chain joins TRBV28 to TRBJ2-5; D gene unclear. The CDR3 has 10 residues. Germline V CDR1 and CDR2: MDHEN, SYDVKM. V dropped 10 bases and J dropped 5 bases, with 8 bases sitting between them. The CDR3 is CATPRETQYF. The CDR3 nucleotides read TGTGCCACCCCCAGGGAGACCCAGTACTTC.

The CDR3 is CASSPRQDSRWANVLTF. The CDR3, as DNA: TGCGCCAGCAGCCCTCGACAGGACTCTCGCTGGGCCAACGTCCTGACTTTC. V and J are TRBV10-2 and TRBJ2-6, with D possibly matching TRBD1 (6 bases). The CDR3 is 17 residues long. V was shortened by 6 bases and J by 5 bases, with 20 bases between the two germline ends. Germline CDR1 and CDR2: WSHSY and SAAADI.

To note about this clone: Other DNA sequences within the sample encode an identical CDR3. This chain uses TRBV27 with TRBJ2-7, with a possible D match to TRBD1 (5 bases). This CDR3 spans 13 amino acids. Germline V gene sequence: CDR1 MNHEY, CDR2 SMNVEV (reference sequence). V lost 3 bases to trimming and J lost 3 bases, with 9 bases between them. CDR3 in amino acids: CASSLGRDYEQYF. As DNA, the CDR3 is TGTGCCAGCAGTTTGGGCAGGGACTACGAGCAGTACTTC.

This sequence joins TRBV18 and TRBJ2-3; no firm D call. There are 14 residues in the CDR3. Germline CDR1 KGHSH, CDR2 LQKENI. Trimming removed 2 bases at V and 1 base at J, with 7 bases between. The CDR3 DNA sequence: TGTGCCAGCTCACCATCGGGTGGCACAGATACGCAGTATTTT. It specifies CASSPSGGTDTQYF.

This clone occurred once. Here the CDR3 DNA reads TGTGCCAGCAGTGAAAACCCGGGACAGGGTAGCAATCAGCCCCAGCATTTT. Protein: CASSENPGQGSNQPQHF. The genes are TRBV6-1 and TRBJ1-5; TRBD1 aligns across 9 bases. With 2 bases clipped from V and 0 bases from J, the junction kept 5 bases outside the gene matches. Germline V gene data show CDR1 as MNHNS and CDR2 as SASEGT. The CDR3 extends over 17 amino acids.

This clone has a handful of counts. The genes are TRBV9 and TRBJ1-1; TRBD1 is a possible D gene (6 bases). CDR1 and CDR2 from the germline V gene are SGDLS and YYNGEE. V lost 1 base, J lost 1 base, and 11 bases lay in between. The CDR3 extends over 15 amino acids. Written as DNA, the CDR3 is TGTGCCAGCAGCGTAATCGGACAGCCGAACACTGAAGCTTTCTTT. The encoded protein is CASSVIGQPNTEAFF.

This clone has only one observation. V is TRBV27 and J is TRBJ2-1, with D uncertain. V lost 6 bases and J 2 bases, leaving 11 bases between the germline ends. The germline gives CDR1 MNHEY, CDR2 SMNVEV (reference sequence). The CDR3 length is 14 residues. Here the CDR3 DNA reads TGTGCCAGCAGCCCGGCGGCGGCCTACAATGAGCAGTTCTTC. It is translated as CASSPAAAYNEQFF.

This sequence joins TRBV13 and TRBJ2-3, with 13 positions matching TRBD2. CDR1 is PRHDT, CDR2 FYEKMQ, per germline (reference sequence). CDR3 length: 17 amino acids. V was clipped by 4 bases and J by 5 bases; unmatched bases: 9. The CDR3 region has the DNA TGTGCCAGCAGCTCCTGGACTAGCGGGAGCCCGGGAGATACGCAGTATTTT. Protein product: CASSSWTSGSPGDTQYF.

The chain recombines TRBV5-4 with TRBJ2-1, with 12 nucleotides matching TRBD2. With V trimmed by 1 base and J by 9 bases, 2 bases remained unmatched. The CDR3 spans 14 residues. Germline V gene lookup returns CDR1 SGHNT and CDR2 YYREEE (reference sequence). This CDR3 reads CASSLTTSGGEQFF. The CDR3 nucleotides read TGTGCCAGCAGCTTGACGACTAGCGGGGGTGAGCAGTTCTTC. Looking up the rest from reference TRBV5-4 and TRBJ2-1 gives the full variable domain: ETGVTQSPTHLIKTRGQQVTLRCSSQSGHNTVSWYQQALGQGPQFIFQYYREEENGRGNFPPRFSGLQFPNYSSELNVNALELDDSALYLCASSLTTSGGEQFFGPGTRLTVL.

The chain links TRBV5-6 to TRBJ2-1; TRBD1 might be the D (5 bases). CDR1 SGHDT and CDR2 YYEEEE come from the germline V gene. CDR3 length equals 14 residues. V gave up 1 base and J gave up 5 bases, with 10 bases separating them. In DNA, the CDR3 is TGTGCCAGCAGCTTGAAGGGGTTAGACAATGAGCAGTTCTTC. Amino acid sequence: CASSLKGLDNEQFF.

The gene calls are TRBV2 and TRBJ2-3; no clear D gene. The CDR3 consists of 14 residues. V lost 3 bases and J lost 0, with 7 bases in between. Germline V gene lookup returns CDR1 SNHLY and CDR2 FYNNEI. CDR3 nucleotide sequence: TGTGCCAGCAGTGATGAGTTTAGCACAGATACGCAGTATTTT. It specifies CASSDEFSTDTQYF.

V usage is TRBV15 and J usage is TRBJ2-5; 11 bases fit TRBD2. V lost 0 bases to trimming and J lost 5 bases; unmatched junction nucleotides: 8. Germline V lookup: CDR1 LNHNV, CDR2 YYDKDF (reference sequence). The CDR3 has 17 residues. This CDR3 is CATSRDLNSGGAETQYF. CDR3 DNA sequence: TGTGCCACCAGCAGAGATCTGAATAGCGGGGGGGCGGAGACCCAGTACTTC.

This chain uses TRBV15 with TRBJ2-5; 8 bases are shared with TRBD1. TRBJ2-7 matches the DNA end more closely, so the J call is doubtful. CDR1 LNHNV and CDR2 YYDKDF come from the germline V gene (reference sequence). The CDR3 spans 15 residues. CDR3 amino acids: CATSYPQGGSYEQYF. CDR3 in DNA: TGTGCCACCAGTTATCCACAGGGGGGTAGTTACGAGCAGTACTTC.

The chain uses TRBV9 and TRBJ1-1, with D possibly matching TRBD1 (6 bases). V was pared by 0 bases and J by 5 bases, with 11 bases between. There are 14 residues in the CDR3. Germline assignment: CDR1 SGDLS and CDR2 YYNGEE. The CDR3 here is CASSVEGGLTEAFF. For the CDR3, the DNA is TGTGCCAGCAGCGTAGAAGGGGGTTTGACTGAAGCTTTCTTT.

This clone has more than one count but fewer than ten. This chain links TRBV5-6 with TRBJ1-5; tentative D call: TRBD1 (5 bases). The germline V gene has CDR1 SGHDT and CDR2 YYEEEE. With 0 bases removed from V and 6 bases from J, the gap between germline ends came to 10 bases. This CDR3 region has 14 residues. CDR3 nucleotide sequence: TGTGCCAGCAGCTTGGAGGGGTTGGGTCAGCCCCAGCATTTT. Its protein product is CASSLEGLGQPQHF.

The chain has TRBV29-1 and TRBJ2-7; 9 positions agree with TRBD1. V shed 2 bases and J 2 bases; nucleotides not matched to a gene: 7. The CDR3 consists of 15 residues. The germline gives CDR1 SQVTM, CDR2 ANQGSEA. The CDR3 region has the DNA TGCAGCGTTGAAAAGACAGGGGGTCCCCCCTACGAGCAGTACTTC. This codes for CSVEKTGGPPYEQYF.

The V and J genes are TRBV7-9 and TRBJ2-5; no clear D gene. Germline CDR1 SEHNR, CDR2 FQNEAQ (reference sequence). V lost 2 bases and J lost 5, with 6 bases in between. The CDR3 is made up of 12 amino acids. The CDR3 protein is CASSLIGETQYF. The CDR3 bases are TGTGCCAGCAGCTTAATCGGTGAGACCCAGTACTTC.

This chain joins TRBV11-2 and TRBJ2-7, with 7 bases that match TRBD1. J gave up 3 bases and V 7 bases, and 12 bases lay outside the gene matches. The CDR3 spans 15 residues. Germline CDR1 reads SGHAT; CDR2 reads FQNNGV. The CDR3 reads CASTQTGPRDYEQYF. CDR3 nucleotide sequence: TGTGCCAGCACCCAGACAGGGCCGCGCGACTACGAGCAGTACTTC. The complete variable domain, with remaining parts taken from reference TRBV11-2 and TRBJ2-7, reads EAGVAQSPRYKIIEKRQSVAFWCNPISGHATLYWYQQILGQGPKLLIQFQNNGVVDDSQLPKDRFSAERLKGVDSTLKIQPAKLEDSAVYLCASTQTGPRDYEQYFGPGTRLTVT.

This sequence joins TRBV7-9 and TRBJ2-3, with D possibly matching TRBD1 (5 bases). This CDR3 has 13 residues. CDR1 SEHNR and CDR2 FQNEAQ come from the germline V gene (reference sequence). V shed 6 bases and J shed 6 bases, with 13 bases lying between them. CDR3: CASRPKGLDTQYF. DNA for the CDR3: TGTGCCAGCAGACCCAAGGGGTTGGATACGCAGTATTTT.